The 5 T cell receptor beta chains below were found in one sample sequenced in a study of shared clonotypes between healthy human individuals. Assay: immunoSEQ multiplex PCR; the TCRdb copy retains only in-frame clones and omits some. The sample comprises over a million clones, approximately 96% of which are singletons, and approximately 1.2% rests with the top ten. Sequencing was performed on naive CD4+ T cells sorted from blood. Subset defined: CD45RA+ positively selected. The source of these receptors is a man aged 25-45 years in good health.

The rearrangement uses TRBV2 and TRBJ2-1, with 10 bases identical to TRBD1. V dropped 6 bases and J dropped 8; count of bases not matched to a gene: 10. Per germline, CDR1 SNHLY and CDR2 FYNNEI. This CDR3 has 15 residues. CDR3 residues: CASSDRGLNIHEQFF. The CDR3 nucleotides read TGTGCCAGCAGCGACAGGGGGCTCAACATCCATGAGCAGTTCTTC.

This chain links TRBV7-8 with TRBJ1-5; D not resolved. The length of the CDR3 is 13 residues. Trimming cost V 1 base and J 7 bases, with 8 bases left between them. The germline V gene encodes CDR1 SGHVS and CDR2 FQNEAQ. The CDR3 is CASSLDPDQPQHF. The DNA of the CDR3 is TGTGCCAGCAGCTTAGACCCGGACCAGCCCCAGCATTTT.

The CDR3 reads CASSQQVNTEAFF. DNA for the CDR3: TGTGCCAGCAGCCAACAGGTGAACACTGAAGCTTTCTTT. This chain joins TRBV14 and TRBJ1-1; D unclear. The V end was cut by 2 bases, the J end by 0 bases, with 4 bases between. The CDR3 length is 13 residues. Germline-derived CDR1 and CDR2 are SGHDN and FVKESK.

V is TRBV10-1 and J is TRBJ2-5, with 9 bases fitting TRBD2. Germline CDR1 reads WNHNN; CDR2 reads SYGVQD (reference sequence). The V and J ends lost 6 bases and 0 bases, in that order; junction bases with no gene match: 14. This CDR3 comprises 18 residues. The CDR3 region is CASSEGRLAENNQETQYF. In DNA form, the CDR3 reads TGCGCCAGCAGCGAGGGGAGACTAGCGGAAAATAACCAAGAGACCCAGTACTTC.

This clone occurred once. The V gene is TRBV4-1, the J gene TRBJ2-4; D unresolved. V was pared by 0 bases and J by 0 bases, with 15 bases between. Germline V CDR1 and CDR2: MGHRA, YSYEKL. The CDR3 runs 18 residues. CDR3 sequence: CASSQDPLPNLAKNIQYF. The CDR3 region has the DNA TGCGCCAGCAGCCAAGATCCACTTCCTAACCTAGCCAAAAACATTCAGTACTTC.